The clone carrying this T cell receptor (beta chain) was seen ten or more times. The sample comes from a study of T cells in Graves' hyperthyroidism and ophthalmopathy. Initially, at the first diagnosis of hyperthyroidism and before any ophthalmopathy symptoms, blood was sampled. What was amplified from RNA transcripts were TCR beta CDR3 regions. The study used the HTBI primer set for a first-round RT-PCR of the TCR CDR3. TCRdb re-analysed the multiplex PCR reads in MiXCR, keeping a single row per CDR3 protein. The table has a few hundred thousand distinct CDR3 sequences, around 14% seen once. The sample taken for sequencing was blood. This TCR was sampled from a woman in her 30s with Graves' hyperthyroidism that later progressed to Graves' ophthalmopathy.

The CDR3 sequence is CASSVGFAGLAGDQETQYF. DNA of the CDR3: TGTGCCAGCAGCGTAGGATTCGCGGGACTAGCGGGAGACCAAGAGACCCAGTACTTC. This chain links TRBV9 with TRBJ2-5; TRBD2 matches 14 bases. Germline V CDR1 and CDR2: SGDLS, YYNGEE. V lost 0 bases and J lost 0; bases outside the gene matches: 7. The CDR3 loop spans 19 amino acids.